The subject of this entry is one TCR beta chain. The antigen this receptor binds is unknown. Base qualities were left out, and no much larger clone turns up one base away. In total, over 600 healthy bone marrow donors made up the cohort. At the time of sampling, all cohort members were nominally healthy, though unrecorded immune exposures were likely present. The donor was CMV seronegative and belonged to the group of over 350 seronegative cohort members. A peripheral blood sample was collected from each donor, and TCR beta sequencing was performed on peripheral blood mononuclear cells. Genomic DNA was extracted from the blood cell samples with the Qiagen DNeasy Blood Extraction Kit. Libraries were prepared through the immunoSEQ multiplex PCR assay. The multiplex PCR relied on a mix of 60 forward primers for TCR Vbeta segments and 13 reverse primers for TCR Jbeta segments. The CDR3 region of rearranged TCR beta genes was amplified from genomic DNA by a multiplex PCR assay. Amplified TCR beta libraries were sequenced as 87-base-pair reads on the Illumina HiSeq System. Per the source publication's procedure: A later analysis tallied roughly 76 million unique TCR beta chains across the 666 repertoires, and around 12 million of those chains were shared by two or more donors. A nearest-neighbor algorithm error-corrected the raw reads and collapsed the reads into unique sequences, merging closely related sequences to remove PCR and sequencing errors. V, D and J gene segments were assigned by aligning CDR3 sequences to IMGT reference sequences. Each retained sequence needed at least a six-nucleotide match to both a V gene segment and a J gene segment. Rearrangements were classified as productive when the CDR3 lacked stop codons and remained in frame with V and J, and all other rearrangements were classified as non-productive. Following IMGT convention, CDR3 was defined as the stretch from the second conserved V-encoded cysteine up to the conserved J-encoded phenylalanine. Sequences without an unambiguous match to a single V gene segment were excluded from the earlier analysis of about 640 of the donors. An earlier analysis of about 600 of the donors called V segments functional above 56.7% productive rearrangements and segregating when the between-donor standard deviation exceeded 5%. To diagnose cytomegalovirus status from the catalog of TCR beta chain sequences, a statistical classification framework was built. In a later analysis, V and J genes were assigned by comparing TCR nucleotide sequences against IMGT/GENE-DB human TR gene sequences. Using the TCRdist pipeline, a later analysis assigned CDR3 sequences along with most-parsimonious VDJ recombination scenarios. In a later analysis, every TCR beta chain was defined by the combination of its CDR3 amino acid sequence and its V-gene family, and reads without a unique V-gene family were dropped. A later analysis removed 500 to 600 highly shared, low-generation-probability nucleotide sequences to deal with suspected cross-contamination and a sequencing artifact. In a later analysis, a clonal expansion index for each public chain was calculated from normalized within-repertoire ranks of inferred template counts. A later analysis computed generation probabilities with a VDJ recombination model fitted to out-of-frame rearrangements, and checked the results against IGoR. A later analysis scored TCR-TCR, TCR-HLA and TCR-CMV co-occurrence with hypergeometric tests, applying a repertoire-size bias correction to TCR pairs. A later analysis estimated false discovery rates by permuting HLA or CMV assignments 20 times. A later analysis grouped co-occurring TCRs with DBSCAN, adding TCRdist sequence similarity when clustering within HLA-allele-positive subsets. Co-occurrence clustering excluded repertoires with fewer than 30,000 or more than 120,000 public chains, plus five with anomalous nucleotide sharing. TCRdb provides this immuneACCESS table in a form limited to in-frame rearrangements. Some clones are lacking; in checked studies, under half of them reflect an unresolved V gene, and why the rest are absent is not known. The V and J calls and clone size were taken over from that table, and D and trimming were inferred from the DNA. For this sample the table gives some 190,000 clones, of which about four fifths were detected only once. About 1.8% of the sample goes to the ten largest clones.

Inclusive of the bounding cysteine and phenylalanine, the CDR3 is 18 residues long. Only the CDR3 region is kept as DNA, spanning 54 bases read in frame from base 1. CDR1 and CDR2 (SGHDT, YYEEEE) derive from the germline V gene. Ends trimmed: V by 4 bases, J by 5 bases; bases unmatched to a gene: 14. The record originates from a study of cytomegalovirus exposure and HLA in healthy donors (dated by TCRdb to 2015 to 2018). About the investigation overall: According to an earlier analysis of a few hundred of the donors, 150 million to 200 million T cells yielded 90 million to 130 million unique TCR beta sequences and less than 300 Gb of sequence data. An early release covering more than 500 HLA-typed donors comprised about 300 gigabases of sequencing data and around 80 million unique TCR sequences. Of the roughly 400 genotyped donors, approximately 80% were placed in the genetic ancestry cluster associated with self-reported Caucasian donors. The study aimed to test whether signatures of past pathogen exposure could be identified by cataloging public T cell receptors. Using immunosequencing, the study profiled T cell repertoires from 640 or so subjects and related those repertoires to cytomegalovirus serostatus. In addition to the first cohort of around 670 subjects, a separate validation cohort of 120 different subjects was used. To predict cytomegalovirus infection status, the study combined high-throughput TCR immunosequencing, statistical association of individual TCRs with disease status, and machine learning. A later analysis re-examined previously published TCR beta repertoires from just over 650 donors and added high-resolution HLA genotyping to investigate patterns of TCR occurrence. The later analysis used no new phenotypic data to find candidate immune exposures, relying instead on TCR beta sequences and their occurrence across donors. In an earlier analysis of a few hundred of the donors, high-throughput TCR beta sequencing was used to judge whether each TCR beta V gene segment behaved as functional or pseudogenic. Donor age, sex, ethnicity and CMV serostatus were collected together with the repertoire data. A later genetic analysis used genome-wide SNP genotypes for 398 of the 666 donors, treating that subset as a discovery cohort. All discovery cohort repertoires had been generated on a single sequencing platform. HLA typing included class I and class II loci at four-digit resolution. The number of donors typed differed by locus, with roughly 620-630 for A, B, C, DRB1 and DQB1, around 500 for DQA1, 606 for DPA1, and 400 to 490 for DPB1. Several DR-DQ haplotypes were handled as single units for association and clustering because linkage in the cohort was strong. Among some 400 genotyped donors of the cohort, an average of roughly 230,000 unique TCR beta nucleotide sequences was sequenced per donor, of which about 20% were non-productive.

What the work shows at the level of the full study, not this receptor alone: Some IMGT-functional V segments, including TRBV6-2 and TRBV6-3, could not be told apart with the 87-base-pair reads, so those segments were excluded. V-gene and J-gene trimming of TCR beta chains was associated with a missense DCLRE1C variant in a later genetic analysis, and the association was replicated in an independent cohort. Because counts were too low, 15 to 20 rarely observed V segments, including chromosome 9 orphons, were left out of the earlier analysis of several hundred of the donors. When HLA alleles, especially DR and DQ, strongly co-occurred, attributing TCR associations to individual alleles was difficult. Most CMV-associated TCR beta chains appeared to be HLA-restricted in a later analysis, and the HLA associations seemed to be driven largely by CMV exposure. The study listed 150 to 200 TCR beta chains as associated with cytomegalovirus. A few of the identified cytomegalovirus-associated TCR beta chains were confirmed in vitro to be specific for cytomegalovirus antigens. Linkage disequilibrium might explain the correlated functional status among segregating V segments, but an unknown experimental factor could not be excluded. According to a later genetic analysis, donors in an Asian-associated ancestry cluster had fewer N-insertions in productive TCRs than the roughly 660-donor mean. In a later analysis, HLA-associated TCR beta chains showed more clonal expansion and lower generation probabilities than non-associated chains that were equally common. The authors suggested that the approach could potentially be generalized to other disease states and immunological phenotypes. A group of highly shared sequence variants was considered likely to be a technical artifact of the sequencing pipeline. A later analysis reported that several top co-occurrence clusters appeared linked to parvovirus B19, influenza, CMV and Epstein-Barr virus. The classifier was reported to diagnose cytomegalovirus status with high specificity and sensitivity in both the original cohort and the validation cohort. For the cohort, immune exposure information was limited to CMV serostatus. A further reported finding was that TCR beta sequences accurately predicted the HLA-A and HLA-B alleles for most subjects in the first cohort. The cohort was sequenced for TCR beta chains only, and without alpha or paired-chain data the features that could be detected were limited. In a later analysis, around 15,000 TCR beta sequences were associated with specific HLA alleles at a false discovery rate of 0.05. Because some donors lacked HLA typing at each locus, the association tests relied only on the typed subset. Presence/absence analyses assumed roughly uniform sequencing depth across donors, an assumption that may not hold. Most TCR sequences were observed very rarely across donors, whereas some public TCRs were present in many individuals. In a later analysis, TCR association rates were found to vary across HLA loci, with the most associated TCRs seen for DRB1 alleles and the fewest for HLA-C alleles. Broadly in line with IMGT annotations, most TCR beta V segments showed up in productive rearrangements about 87% or about 30% of the time in an earlier analysis of some 590 of the donors.

The chain is assembled from TRBV5-6 and TRBJ2-1; the central 11 bases match TRBD2. Sequencing was carried out using PBMCs. This clonotype was sampled from a man between 18 and 29 years old in good health and CMV-seronegative. The CDR3 corresponds to CASSIAIGLAGQNNEQFF. The nucleotides are TGTGCCAGCAGCATTGCTATTGGACTAGCGGGTCAAAACAATGAGCAGTTCTTC.